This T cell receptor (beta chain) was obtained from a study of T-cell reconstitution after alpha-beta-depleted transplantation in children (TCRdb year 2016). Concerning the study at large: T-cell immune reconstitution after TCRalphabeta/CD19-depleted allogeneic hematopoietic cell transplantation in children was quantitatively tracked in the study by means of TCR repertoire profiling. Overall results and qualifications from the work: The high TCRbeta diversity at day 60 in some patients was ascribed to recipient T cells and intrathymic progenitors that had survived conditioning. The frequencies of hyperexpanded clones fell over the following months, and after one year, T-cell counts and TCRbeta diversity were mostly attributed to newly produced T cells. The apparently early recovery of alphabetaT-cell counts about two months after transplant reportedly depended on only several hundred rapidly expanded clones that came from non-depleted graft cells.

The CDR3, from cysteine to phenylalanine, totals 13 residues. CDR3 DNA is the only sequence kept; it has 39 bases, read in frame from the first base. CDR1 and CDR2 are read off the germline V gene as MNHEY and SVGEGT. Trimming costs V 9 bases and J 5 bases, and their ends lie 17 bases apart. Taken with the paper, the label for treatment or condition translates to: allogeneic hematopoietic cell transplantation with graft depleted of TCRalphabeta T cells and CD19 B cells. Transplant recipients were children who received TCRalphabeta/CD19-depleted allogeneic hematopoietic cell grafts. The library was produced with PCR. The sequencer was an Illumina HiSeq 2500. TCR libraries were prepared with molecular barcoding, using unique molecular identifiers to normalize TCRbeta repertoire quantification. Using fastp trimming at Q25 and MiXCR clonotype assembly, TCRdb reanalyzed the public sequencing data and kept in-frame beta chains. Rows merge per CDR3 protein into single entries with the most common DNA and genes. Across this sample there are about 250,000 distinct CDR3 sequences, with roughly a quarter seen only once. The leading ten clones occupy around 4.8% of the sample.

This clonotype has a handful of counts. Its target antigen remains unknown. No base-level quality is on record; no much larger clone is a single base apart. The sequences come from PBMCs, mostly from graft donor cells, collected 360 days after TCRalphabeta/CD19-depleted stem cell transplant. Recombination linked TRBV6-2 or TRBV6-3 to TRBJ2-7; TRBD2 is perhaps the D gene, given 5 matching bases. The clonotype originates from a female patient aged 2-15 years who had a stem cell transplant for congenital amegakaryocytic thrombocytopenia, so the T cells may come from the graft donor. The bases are TGTGCCAGTTTAGGGAGACACCCGAACGAGCAGTACTTC. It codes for CASLGRHPNEQYF.